A selection of T cell receptor beta chains follows, all from one sample in a study of CD8 T cells in ankylosing spondylitis. One entry per CDR3 protein results from TCRdb running MiXCR on the 5' RACE reads. The sample comprises about 240,000 distinct CDR3 sequences, around 9.1% of which are singletons, and approximately 6.3% rests with the top ten. Sequenced material: blood, either unsorted or a sorted T cell fraction (not recorded which). The receptors come from a male donor with ankylosing spondylitis or in good health (not recorded which). CDR3s include the opening cysteine and the closing phenylalanine or tryptophan. Fields, in order: CDR3 protein, CDR3 DNA, J gene, clone size, D gene, V gene. The D gene is left open where the match is weak. A row's size may be missing; if present it is once, few, many or a size class.

CDR3aa: CASSLEVASEAFF
CDR3nt: TGCGCCAGCAGCTTGGAGGTCGCTTCTGAAGCTTTCTTT
j_gene: TRBJ1-1
abundance: many
d_gene: .
v_gene: TRBV5-1

CDR3aa: CASSLVGASEQYF
CDR3nt: TGCGCCAGCAGCTTGGTCGGGGCCTCCGAGCAGTACTTC
j_gene: TRBJ2-7
abundance: many
d_gene: .
v_gene: TRBV5-1

CDR3aa: CASSEGARNTQYF
CDR3nt: TGCGCCAGCAGTGAGGGGGCTAGAAATACGCAGTATTTT
j_gene: TRBJ2-3
abundance: many
d_gene: .
v_gene: TRBV10-1

CDR3aa: CASSFFSTAYEQYF
CDR3nt: TGTGCCAGCAGCTTCTTTTCCACTGCATACGAGCAGTACTTC
j_gene: TRBJ2-7
abundance: few
d_gene: .
v_gene: TRBV5-6

CDR3aa: CASSYSPQDQGSAYNEQFF
CDR3nt: TGTGCCAGCAGTTACTCCCCCCAAGACCAGGGCAGCGCCTACAATGAGCAGTTCTTC
j_gene: TRBJ2-1
abundance: many
d_gene: .
v_gene: TRBV6-2/TRBV6-3

CDR3aa: CASSLKIPGQSKNTEAFF
CDR3nt: TGTGCCAGCAGTTTAAAGATACCGGGACAGTCTAAGAACACTGAAGCTTTCTTT
j_gene: TRBJ1-1
abundance: many
d_gene: TRBD1
v_gene: TRBV27

CDR3aa: CSAPPSGRAAEQFF
CDR3nt: TGCAGTGCTCCCCCCAGCGGGAGGGCCGCTGAGCAGTTCTTC
j_gene: TRBJ2-1
abundance: .
d_gene: TRBD2
v_gene: TRBV20-1

CDR3aa: CASSQDLSGPQPQHF
CDR3nt: TGCGCCAGCAGCCAAGATCTTTCAGGGCCTCAGCCCCAGCATTTT
j_gene: TRBJ1-5
abundance: many
d_gene: .
v_gene: TRBV4-3

CDR3aa: CASSRRGQVTRISNTGELFF
CDR3nt: TGTGCCAGCAGCCGCAGGGGACAGGTGACTCGAATTTCGAACACCGGGGAGCTGTTTTTT
j_gene: TRBJ2-2
abundance: many
d_gene: TRBD1
v_gene: TRBV14

CDR3aa: CSARDGDWGVYGYTF
CDR3nt: TGCAGTGCTAGAGATGGGGACTGGGGGGTCTATGGCTACACCTTC
j_gene: TRBJ1-2
abundance: many
d_gene: .
v_gene: TRBV20-1

CDR3aa: CASSPGWGRGTGELFF
CDR3nt: TGTGCCAGCAGCCCCGGCTGGGGTAGAGGAACCGGGGAGCTGTTTTTT
j_gene: TRBJ2-2
abundance: many
d_gene: .
v_gene: TRBV6-1